This entry concerns a single T cell receptor (beta chain). TCRdb fed the RT-PCR reads into MiXCR, producing one record per CDR3 protein. The table includes about 410,000 distinct CDR3 sequences, around 16% detected once. The sample belongs to a study of patients and donors after allogeneic stem cell transplantation. From germline, CDR1 is SGHRS and CDR2 YFSETQ. The CDR3 length is 15 residues. V lost 4 bases and J 6 bases, leaving 19 bases between the germline ends. This chain links TRBV5-1 with TRBJ1-1; no clear D gene. The sequence was obtained from a human donor who was either an allogeneic HSCT recipient or a stem cell or donor lymphocyte infusion donor (not recorded which). It is not recorded whose cells these are; they may come from a transplant donor. The material sequenced was blood, either unsorted or a sorted T cell fraction (not recorded which). CDR3 DNA: TGCGCCAGCAGCCGATGGGGTTCCCCGATTCCTGAAGCTTTCTTT. Its protein is CASSRWGSPIPEAFF.